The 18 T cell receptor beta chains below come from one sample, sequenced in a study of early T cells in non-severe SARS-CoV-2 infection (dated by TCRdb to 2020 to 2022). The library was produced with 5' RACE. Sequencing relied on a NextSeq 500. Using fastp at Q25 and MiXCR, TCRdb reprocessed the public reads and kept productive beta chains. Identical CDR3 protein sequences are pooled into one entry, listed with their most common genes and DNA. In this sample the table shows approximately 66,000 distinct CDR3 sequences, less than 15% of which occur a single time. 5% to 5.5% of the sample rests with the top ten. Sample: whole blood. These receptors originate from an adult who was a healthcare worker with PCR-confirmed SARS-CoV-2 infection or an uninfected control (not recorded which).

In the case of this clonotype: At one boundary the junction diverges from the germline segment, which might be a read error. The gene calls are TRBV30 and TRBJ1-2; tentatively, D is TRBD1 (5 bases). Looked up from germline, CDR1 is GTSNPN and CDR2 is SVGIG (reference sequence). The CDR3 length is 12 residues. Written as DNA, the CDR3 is TGTGCCTGGAGGGGAGGGCAGGGCCCTTTTTCCTTC. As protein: CAWRGGQGPFSF.

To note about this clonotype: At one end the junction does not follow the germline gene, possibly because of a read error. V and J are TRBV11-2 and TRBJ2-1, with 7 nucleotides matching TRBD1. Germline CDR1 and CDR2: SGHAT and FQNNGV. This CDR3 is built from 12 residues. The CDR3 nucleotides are TGTGCCTGCAGCCGACAGGGTATTGAGCAGTTCTTC. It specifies CACSRQGIEQFF.

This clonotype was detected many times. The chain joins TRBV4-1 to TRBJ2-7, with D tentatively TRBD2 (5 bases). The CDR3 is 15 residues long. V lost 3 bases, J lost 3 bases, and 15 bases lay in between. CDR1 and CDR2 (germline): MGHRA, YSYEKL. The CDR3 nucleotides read TGCGCCAGCAGCCAGCCTACTACGGGGTTCTACGAGCAGTACTTC. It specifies CASSQPTTGFYEQYF.

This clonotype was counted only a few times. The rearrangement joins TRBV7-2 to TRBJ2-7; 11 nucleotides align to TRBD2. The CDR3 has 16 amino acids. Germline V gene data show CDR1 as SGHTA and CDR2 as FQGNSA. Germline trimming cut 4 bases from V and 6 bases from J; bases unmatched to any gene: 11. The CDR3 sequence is CASSSLAGGMMGEQYF. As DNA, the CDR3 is TGTGCCAGCAGCTCTCTAGCGGGGGGCATGATGGGCGAGCAGTACTTC.

CDR3 bases: TGTGCCAGCAGCCAAGACACTTCTGGGGCCAACGTCCTGACTTTC. Amino acids: CASSQDTSGANVLTF. The chain links TRBV4-2 to TRBJ2-6; no firm D call. Trimming removed 0 bases from V and 1 base from J, with 4 bases in between. This CDR3 comprises 15 residues. Germline assignment: CDR1 LGHNA and CDR2 YNFKEQ.

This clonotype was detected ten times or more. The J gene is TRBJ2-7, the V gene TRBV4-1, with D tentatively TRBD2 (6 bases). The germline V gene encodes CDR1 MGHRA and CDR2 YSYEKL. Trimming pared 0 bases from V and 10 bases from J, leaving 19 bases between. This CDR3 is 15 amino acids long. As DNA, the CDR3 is TGCGCCAGCAGCCAAGATCGGGGACTCACCCTGGGACAGTACTTC. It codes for CASSQDRGLTLGQYF.

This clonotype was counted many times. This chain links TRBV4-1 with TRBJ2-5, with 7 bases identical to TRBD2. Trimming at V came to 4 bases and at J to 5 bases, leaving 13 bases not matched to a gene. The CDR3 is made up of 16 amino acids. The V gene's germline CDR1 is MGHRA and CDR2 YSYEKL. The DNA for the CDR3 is TGCGCCAGCAGCCCAGTGAGTTGGGGAGGGAAGGAGACCCAGTACTTC. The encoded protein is CASSPVSWGGKETQYF.

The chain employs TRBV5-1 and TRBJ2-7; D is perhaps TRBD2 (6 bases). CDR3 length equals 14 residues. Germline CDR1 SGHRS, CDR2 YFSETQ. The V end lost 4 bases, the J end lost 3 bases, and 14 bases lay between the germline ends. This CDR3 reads CASSPGGGLYEQYF. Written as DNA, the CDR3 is TGCGCCAGCAGCCCTGGGGGAGGCCTCTACGAGCAGTACTTC.

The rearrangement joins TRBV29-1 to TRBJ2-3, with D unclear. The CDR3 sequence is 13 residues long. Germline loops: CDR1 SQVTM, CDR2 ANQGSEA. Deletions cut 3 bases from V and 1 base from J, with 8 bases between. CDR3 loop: CSVDRSRTDTQYF. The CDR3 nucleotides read TGCAGCGTTGATCGTTCCCGCACAGATACGCAGTATTTT.

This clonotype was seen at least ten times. The DNA for the CDR3 is TGTGCCAGCTCCCTGGGGACAGCTGGAAACACCATATATTTT. It translates to CASSLGTAGNTIYF. The V and J genes are TRBV18 and TRBJ1-3; 7 nucleotides agree with TRBD1. This CDR3 comprises 14 residues. The trim removed 6 bases at V and 2 bases at J, leaving 4 bases unmatched. The germline gives CDR1 KGHSH, CDR2 LQKENI.

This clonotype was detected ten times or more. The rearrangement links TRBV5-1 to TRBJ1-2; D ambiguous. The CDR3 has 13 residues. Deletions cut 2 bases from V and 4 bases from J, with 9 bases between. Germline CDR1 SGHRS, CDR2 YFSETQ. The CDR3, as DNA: TGCGCCAGCAGCTTCGGCCAGACCTATGGCTACACCTTC. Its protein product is CASSFGQTYGYTF.

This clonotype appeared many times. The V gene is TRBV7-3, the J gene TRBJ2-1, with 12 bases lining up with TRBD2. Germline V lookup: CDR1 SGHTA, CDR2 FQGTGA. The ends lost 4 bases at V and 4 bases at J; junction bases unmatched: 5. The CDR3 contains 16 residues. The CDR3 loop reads CASSYLLAGGYNEQFF. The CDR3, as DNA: TGTGCCAGCAGCTACCTACTAGCGGGAGGATACAATGAGCAGTTCTTC.

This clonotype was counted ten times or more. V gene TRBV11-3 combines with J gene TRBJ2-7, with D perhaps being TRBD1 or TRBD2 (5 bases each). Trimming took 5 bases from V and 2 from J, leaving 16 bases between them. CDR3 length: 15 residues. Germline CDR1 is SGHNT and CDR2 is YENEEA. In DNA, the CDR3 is TGTGCCAGCAGCCCCTCCGGGACGGTTGCCTACGAGCAGTACTTC. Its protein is CASSPSGTVAYEQYF.

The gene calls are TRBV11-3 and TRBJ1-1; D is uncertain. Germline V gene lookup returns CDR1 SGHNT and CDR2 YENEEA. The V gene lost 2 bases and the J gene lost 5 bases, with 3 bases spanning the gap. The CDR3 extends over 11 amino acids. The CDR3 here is CASSLLTEAFF. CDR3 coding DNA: TGTGCCAGCAGCTTATTAACTGAAGCTTTCTTT.

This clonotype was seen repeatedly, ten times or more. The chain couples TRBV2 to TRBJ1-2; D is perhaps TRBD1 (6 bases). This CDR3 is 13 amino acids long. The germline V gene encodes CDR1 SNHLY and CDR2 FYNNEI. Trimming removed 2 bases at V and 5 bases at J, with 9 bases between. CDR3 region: CASSEQGKYGYTF. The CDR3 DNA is TGTGCCAGCAGTGAACAGGGGAAATATGGCTACACCTTC.

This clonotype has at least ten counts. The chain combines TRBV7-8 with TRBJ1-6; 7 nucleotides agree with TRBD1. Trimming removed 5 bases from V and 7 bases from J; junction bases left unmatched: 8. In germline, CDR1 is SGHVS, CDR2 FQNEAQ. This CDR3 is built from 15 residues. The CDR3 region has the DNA TGTGCCAGCAGCCTAGACAGGGTCAACAATTCACCCCTCCACTTT. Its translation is CASSLDRVNNSPLHF.

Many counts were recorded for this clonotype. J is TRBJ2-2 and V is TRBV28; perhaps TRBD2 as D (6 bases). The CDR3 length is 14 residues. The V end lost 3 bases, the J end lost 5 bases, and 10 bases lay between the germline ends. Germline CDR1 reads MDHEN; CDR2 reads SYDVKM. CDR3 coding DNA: TGTGCCAGCAGTTTGGGGGGTGGAACCGGGGAGCTGTTTTTT. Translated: CASSLGGGTGELFF. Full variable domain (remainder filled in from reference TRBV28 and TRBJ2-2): DVKVTQSSRYLVKRTGEKVFLECVQDMDHENMFWYRQDPGLGLRLIYFSYDVKMKEKGDIPEGYSVSREKKERFSLILESASTNQTSMYLCASSLGGGTGELFFGEGSRLTVL.

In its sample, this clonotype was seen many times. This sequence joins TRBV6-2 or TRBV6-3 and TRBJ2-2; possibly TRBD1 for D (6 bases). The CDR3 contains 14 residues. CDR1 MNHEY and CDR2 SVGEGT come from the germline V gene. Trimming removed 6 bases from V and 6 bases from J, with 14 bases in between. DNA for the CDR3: TGTGCCAGCAGCCGGGACACGGAACCCGGGGAGCTGTTTTTT. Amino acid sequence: CASSRDTEPGELFF.